Sequencing of this T cell receptor (beta chain) was carried out in a study of response to subunit inactivated influenza vaccine. This clonotype was seen ten or more times. Its antigen is as yet unknown. Trimming took off 5 bases at V and 16 bases at J, with 26 bases between the two ends. The CDR3 is 15 amino acids. Germline lookup yields CDR1 SGHVS and CDR2 FQNEAQ. TCRdb used MiXCR to reprocess the RT-PCR reads, holding one entry per CDR3 protein. The sample holds 600,000 to 700,000 distinct CDR3 sequences; 12% to 15% are singletons and the top ten take around 7.6%. Findings and caveats of the study: New T cells are recruited in small numbers by each seasonal influenza vaccination, according to the authors' suggestion.

Specimen: PBMCs from blood, collected approximately 15 days before vaccination. The rearrangement joins TRBV7-8 to TRBJ2-2; D tentatively reads TRBD1 or TRBD2 (6 bases each). The TCR comes from a man over 45 who received an inactivated influenza vaccine. As DNA, the CDR3 is TGTGCCAGCAGCCTAGAACCGGGCAGGCCCGAGGGGGGGTTTTTT. This encodes CASSLEPGRPEGGFF.